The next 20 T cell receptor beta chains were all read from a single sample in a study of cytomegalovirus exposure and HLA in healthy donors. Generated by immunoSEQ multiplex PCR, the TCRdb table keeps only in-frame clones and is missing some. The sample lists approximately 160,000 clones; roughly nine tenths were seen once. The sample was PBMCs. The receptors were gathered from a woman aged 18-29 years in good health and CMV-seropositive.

The CDR3 loop reads CASSSGLAGVLYEQYF. DNA of the CDR3: TGTGCCAGCAGCTCGGGACTAGCGGGAGTCCTCTACGAGCAGTACTTC. The chain links TRBV9 to TRBJ2-7, with TRBD2 matching over 14 bases. This CDR3 has 16 residues. Trimming cost V 4 bases and J 3 bases; bases outside gene matches: 6. The germline CDR1 and CDR2 sequences are SGDLS and YYNGEE.

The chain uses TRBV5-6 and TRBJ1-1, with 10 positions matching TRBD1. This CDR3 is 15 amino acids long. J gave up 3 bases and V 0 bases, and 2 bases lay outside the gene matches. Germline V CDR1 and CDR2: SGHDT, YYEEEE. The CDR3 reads CASSLAGTGDTEAFF. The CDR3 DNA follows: TGTGCCAGCAGCTTGGCGGGGACAGGGGACACTGAAGCTTTCTTT.

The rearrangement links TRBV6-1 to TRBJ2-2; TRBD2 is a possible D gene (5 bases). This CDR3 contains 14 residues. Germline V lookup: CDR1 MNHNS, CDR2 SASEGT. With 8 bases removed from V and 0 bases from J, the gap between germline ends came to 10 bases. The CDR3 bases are TGTGCCAGCGGCGGGCCTACGAACACCGGGGAGCTGTTTTTT. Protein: CASGGPTNTGELFF.

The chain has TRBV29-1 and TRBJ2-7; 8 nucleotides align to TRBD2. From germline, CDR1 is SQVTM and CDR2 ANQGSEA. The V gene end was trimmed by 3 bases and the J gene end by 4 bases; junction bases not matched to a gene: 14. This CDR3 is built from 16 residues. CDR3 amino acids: CSVENLRGAKPYEQYF. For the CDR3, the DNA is TGCAGCGTTGAGAACTTGCGGGGGGCAAAGCCTTACGAGCAGTACTTC.

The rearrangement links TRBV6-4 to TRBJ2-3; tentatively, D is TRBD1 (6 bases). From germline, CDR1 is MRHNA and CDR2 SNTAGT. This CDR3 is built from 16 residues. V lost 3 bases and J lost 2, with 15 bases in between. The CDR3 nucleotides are TGTGCCAGCAGTGAACGACAGGCCTCATCCACAGATACGCAGTATTTT. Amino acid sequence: CASSERQASSTDTQYF.

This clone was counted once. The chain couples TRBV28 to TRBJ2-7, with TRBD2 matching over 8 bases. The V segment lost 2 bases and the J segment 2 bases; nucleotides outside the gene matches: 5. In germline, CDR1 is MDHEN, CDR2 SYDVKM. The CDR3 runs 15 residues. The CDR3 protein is CASSLGGLVPYEQYF. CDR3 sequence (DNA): TGTGCCAGCAGTTTAGGGGGACTAGTTCCCTACGAGCAGTACTTC.

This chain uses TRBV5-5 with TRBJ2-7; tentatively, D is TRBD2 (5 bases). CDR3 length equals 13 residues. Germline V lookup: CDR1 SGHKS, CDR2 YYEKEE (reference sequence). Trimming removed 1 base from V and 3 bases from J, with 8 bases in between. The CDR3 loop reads CASSLRGVYEQYF. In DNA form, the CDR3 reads TGTGCCAGCAGCTTGCGGGGAGTCTACGAGCAGTACTTC.

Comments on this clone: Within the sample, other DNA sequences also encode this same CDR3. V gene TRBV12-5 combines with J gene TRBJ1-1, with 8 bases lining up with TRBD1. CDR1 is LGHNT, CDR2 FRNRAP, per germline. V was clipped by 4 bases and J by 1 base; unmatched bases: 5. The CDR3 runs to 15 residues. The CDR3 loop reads CASGSDRGSNTEAFF. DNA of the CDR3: TGTGCTAGTGGTTCCGACAGGGGTTCGAACACTGAAGCTTTCTTT.

CDR3 residues: CASSLVADFYGYTF. The CDR3 DNA reads as TGTGCCAGCAGCTTGGTGGCAGACTTCTATGGCTACACCTTC. The V call is TRBV7-9, the J call TRBJ1-2; D is undetermined. V was pared by 3 bases and J by 4 bases, with 12 bases between. The CDR3 runs to 14 residues. Germline CDR1 is SEHNR and CDR2 is FQNEAQ (reference sequence).

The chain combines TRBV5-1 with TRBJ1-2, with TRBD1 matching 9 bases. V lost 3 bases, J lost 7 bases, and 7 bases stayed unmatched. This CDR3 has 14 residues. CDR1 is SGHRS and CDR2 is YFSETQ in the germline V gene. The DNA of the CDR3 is TGCGCCAGCAGCTCCACAGGGGGCAAAAGTGGCTACACCTTC. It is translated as CASSSTGGKSGYTF.

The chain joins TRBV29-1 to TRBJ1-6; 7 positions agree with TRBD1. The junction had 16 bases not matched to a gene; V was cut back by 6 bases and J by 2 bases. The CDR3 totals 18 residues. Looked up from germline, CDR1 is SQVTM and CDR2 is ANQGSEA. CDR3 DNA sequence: TGCAGCGTGGGACCCCGACAGGGACTGTCCCCCTATAATTCACCCCTCCACTTT. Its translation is CSVGPRQGLSPYNSPLHF.

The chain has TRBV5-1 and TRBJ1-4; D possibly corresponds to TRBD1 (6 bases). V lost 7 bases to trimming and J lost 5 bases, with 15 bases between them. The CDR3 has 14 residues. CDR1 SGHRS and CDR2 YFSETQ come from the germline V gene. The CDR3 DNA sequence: TGCGCCAGCGGACCCAGGGGCGGGAATGAAAAACTGTTTTTT. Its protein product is CASGPRGGNEKLFF.

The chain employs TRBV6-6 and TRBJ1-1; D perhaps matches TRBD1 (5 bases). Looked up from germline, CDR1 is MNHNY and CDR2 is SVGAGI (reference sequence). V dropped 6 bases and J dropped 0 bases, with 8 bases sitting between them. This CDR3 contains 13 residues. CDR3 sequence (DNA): TGTGCCAGCAGGCAGGGCGTGAACACTGAAGCTTTCTTT. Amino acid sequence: CASRQGVNTEAFF.

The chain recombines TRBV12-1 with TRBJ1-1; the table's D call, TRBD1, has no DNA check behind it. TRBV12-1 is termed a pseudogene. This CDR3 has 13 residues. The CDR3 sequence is CASSRTGNTEAFF. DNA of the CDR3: TGTGCCAGCAGCCGTACAGGGAACACTGAAGCTTTCTTT.

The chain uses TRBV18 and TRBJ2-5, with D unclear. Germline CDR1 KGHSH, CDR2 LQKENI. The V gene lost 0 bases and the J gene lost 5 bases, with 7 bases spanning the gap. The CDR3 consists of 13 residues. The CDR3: CASSPPSVETQYF. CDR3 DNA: TGTGCCAGCTCACCACCGTCGGTGGAGACCCAGTACTTC.

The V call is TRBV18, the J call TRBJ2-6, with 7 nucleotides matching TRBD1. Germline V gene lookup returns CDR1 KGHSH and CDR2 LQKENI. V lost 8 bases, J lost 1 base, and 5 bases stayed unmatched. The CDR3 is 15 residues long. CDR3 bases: TGTGCCAGCCCTACAGGGGTATCTGGGGCCAACGTCCTGACTTTC. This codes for CASPTGVSGANVLTF.

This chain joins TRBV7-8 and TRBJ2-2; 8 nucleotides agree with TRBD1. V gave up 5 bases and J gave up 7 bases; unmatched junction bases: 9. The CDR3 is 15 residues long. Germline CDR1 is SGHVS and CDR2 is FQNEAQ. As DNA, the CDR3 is TGTGCCAGCAGCGCGGACAGGGCGGGTATCGGGGAGCTGTTTTTT. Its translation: CASSADRAGIGELFF. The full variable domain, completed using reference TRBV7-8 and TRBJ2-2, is GAGVSQSPRYKVAKRGQDVALRCDPISGHVSLFWYQQALGQGPEFLTYFQNEAQLDKSGLPSDRFFAERPEGSVSTLKIQRTQQEDSAVYLCASSADRAGIGELFFGEGSRLTVL.

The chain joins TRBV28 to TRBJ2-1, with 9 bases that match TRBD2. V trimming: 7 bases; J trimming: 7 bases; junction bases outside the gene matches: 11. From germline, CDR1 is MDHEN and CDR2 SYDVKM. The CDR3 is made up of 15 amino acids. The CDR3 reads CASIAALAGPNEQFF. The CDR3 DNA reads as TGTGCCAGCATCGCGGCGCTAGCGGGACCGAATGAGCAGTTCTTC.

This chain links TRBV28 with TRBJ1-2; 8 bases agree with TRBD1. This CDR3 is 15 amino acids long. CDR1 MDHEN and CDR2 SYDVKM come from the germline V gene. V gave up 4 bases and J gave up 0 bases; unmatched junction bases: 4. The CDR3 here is CASSSQGASNYGYTF. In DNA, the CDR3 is TGTGCCAGCAGTTCTCAGGGGGCTTCTAACTATGGCTACACCTTC.

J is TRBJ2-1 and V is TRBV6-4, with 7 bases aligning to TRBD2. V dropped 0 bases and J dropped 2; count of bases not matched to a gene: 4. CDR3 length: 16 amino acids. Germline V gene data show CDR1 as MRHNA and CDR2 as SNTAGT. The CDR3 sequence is CASSDSPGGTYNEQFF. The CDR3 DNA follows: TGTGCCAGCAGTGACTCCCCGGGGGGAACCTACAATGAGCAGTTCTTC.